This record covers a single T cell receptor (beta chain). This specimen comes from a study of blood T cell repertoires in COVID-19. Study-level background: PBMCs, B-cell-depleted T cells, or T cells provided the cDNA or gDNA that made up the material.

CDR3 length equals 17 residues. In germline, CDR1 is SGHRS, CDR2 YFSETQ. After removal of 3 bases from V and 1 base from J, the junction contained 9 bases not matched to a gene. Original processing notes: Reference gene primer amplification yielded estimated nucleated cell counts. TCRdb keeps only in-frame clones here, not all; method: immunoSEQ multiplex PCR. That table supplies the V and J calls and clone size; D and trimming were determined from the DNA. Among some 200,000 clones listed, roughly 80% were seen once. This clonotype was obtained from a woman aged 65 to 85 with acute or convalescent COVID-19. The sequenced sample was peripheral blood. V gene TRBV5-1 combines with J gene TRBJ2-1; 8 bases match TRBD1. The CDR3 DNA reads TGCGCCAGCAGCTCCGGACAGGGCATTAGTTCCTACAATGAGCAGTTCTTC. As protein: CASSSGQGISSYNEQFF.